This T cell receptor beta chain was identified in a study of spatial heterogeneity in lung cancer. Trimming took 4 bases from V and 10 from J; bases not matched to a gene: 12. Per germline, CDR1 SGHRS and CDR2 YFSETQ. The CDR3 covers 15 residues. Study outcomes and limitations: Among blood samples, ubiquitous expanded tumor TCRs appeared more at resection than at follow-up.

A single count supports this clonotype. Its antigen is as yet unknown. Indicated time point: blood at routine non-recurrence follow-up after resection. Unsorted whole RNA of tumor, nontumor lung or frozen PBMC was sequenced. Every TCR cDNA molecule carried a tag that served as a unique molecular identifier. TCRdb itself ran the 5' RACE reads through MiXCR, one entry per CDR3 protein. The profile shows roughly 99,000 distinct CDR3 sequences, approximately 19% of them singletons. The sequence came from a male donor with early-stage non-small cell lung cancer. J is TRBJ2-1 and V is TRBV5-1; 9 bases match TRBD1. Sequencing used PBMCs, obtained at follow-up. CDR3: CASSVSGTGSLEQFF. DNA for the CDR3: TGCGCCAGCAGCGTTTCAGGGACAGGGTCGTTGGAGCAGTTCTTC.